Sequencing of this T cell receptor (beta chain) was carried out in a study of cytomegalovirus exposure and HLA in healthy donors. Study-wide results and caveats: Exclusion as indistinguishable affected some V segments, including TRBV6-2 and TRBV6-3. It is likely that the observed cluster of highly shared sequence variants was a sequencing artifact. The study put 150 to 200 TCR beta chains on its list as cytomegalovirus-associated. Reports state that TCR beta sequences accurately predicted most subjects' HLA-A and HLA-B alleles.

PCR employed 60 Vbeta and 13 Jbeta primers. Libraries were prepared by immunoSEQ multiplex PCR; TCRdb keeps only in-frame clonotypes and omits some of them. Here the sample spans 99,000 or so clones, 75% to 85% being singletons. V shed 4 bases, J shed 4 bases, and the junction held 6 bases outside the gene matches. Germline CDR1 and CDR2: SGHRS and YFSETQ. The CDR3 contains 16 residues. A remark on this clone: The antigen remains unidentified.

The receptor was derived from a man younger than 30 in good health and CMV-seronegative. This chain joins TRBV5-1 and TRBJ2-3; 13 bases line up with TRBD2. The sample was PBMCs. The CDR3 DNA reads TGCGCCAGCAGCCTCGGGACTAGCGGGAACCCAGATACGCAGTATTTT. It translates to CASSLGTSGNPDTQYF.